This TCR beta chain is from a study of T-cell memory formation after mild COVID-19. Study in general: Largely, TCR clusters stayed within a single donor.

Per germline, CDR1 SGHTA and CDR2 FQGNSA. The trim removed 1 base at V and 7 bases at J, leaving 16 bases unmatched. The CDR3 is made up of 18 amino acids. Constant-segment primers were used for 5'RACE, and the resulting TCR alpha and TCR beta cDNA libraries carried sample barcodes and UMIs. In TCRdb, the 5' RACE reads were re-called with MiXCR into one record per CDR3 protein. The data hold fewer than 300,000 distinct CDR3 sequences, with approximately 19% observed a single time. There are many counts of this clonotype. The receptor was derived from a man between 18 and 29 years old who had mild COVID-19 (a few samples of this study predate the infection). Cell type and time point are not known. The specimen was PBMCs or a T cell subset sorted from them (not recorded which). The chain recombines TRBV7-2 with TRBJ1-2; TRBD1 matches at 9 bases. The chain's CDR3 is CASSLVPGQGSAEGGYTF. DNA for the CDR3: TGTGCCAGCAGCTTAGTACCGGGACAGGGTTCAGCCGAGGGTGGCTACACCTTC.